This T cell receptor (beta chain) was captured by sequencing in a study of PD-L1 blockade in urothelial cancer. Note on this clone: Its matching antigen is unknown.

Produced via immunoSEQ multiplex PCR; TCRdb's table is partial and in-frame only. This table has more than 55,000 clones, about 86% appearing once. General study points: A below-median TCR clonality in blood before treatment predicted better survival.

This CDR3 has 14 residues. V was pared by 5 bases and J by 1 base, with 12 bases between. CDR1 and CDR2 (germline): SEHNR, FQNEAQ (reference sequence). The sequencing here drew on PBMCs, taken around atezolizumab (anti-PD-L1) treatment. This TCR was recovered from a man aged 45-65 years with urothelial cancer. The V gene is TRBV7-9, the J gene TRBJ2-7; TRBD2 might be the D (6 bases). The CDR3 protein is CASSRLGESYEQYF. CDR3 nucleotide sequence: TGTGCCAGCAGCCGACTAGGGGAGTCCTACGAGCAGTACTTC. Together with reference TRBV7-9 and TRBJ2-7, the CDR3 gives the full variable domain: DTGVSQNPRHKITKRGQNVTFRCDPISEHNRLYWYRQTLGQGPEFLTYFQNEAQLEKSRLLSDRFSAERPKGSFSTLEIQRTEQGDSAMYLCASSRLGESYEQYFGPGTRLTVT.